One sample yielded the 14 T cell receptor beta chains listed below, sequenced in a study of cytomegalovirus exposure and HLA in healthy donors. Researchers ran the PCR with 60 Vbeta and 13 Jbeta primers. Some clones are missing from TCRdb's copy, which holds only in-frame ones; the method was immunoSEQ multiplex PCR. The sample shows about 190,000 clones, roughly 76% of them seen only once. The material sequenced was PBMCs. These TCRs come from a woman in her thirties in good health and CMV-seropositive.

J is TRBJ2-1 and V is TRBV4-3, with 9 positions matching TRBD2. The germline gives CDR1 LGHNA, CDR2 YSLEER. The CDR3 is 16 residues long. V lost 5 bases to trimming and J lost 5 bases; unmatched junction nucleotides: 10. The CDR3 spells CASSKAGGLRNNEQFF. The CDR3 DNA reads TGCGCCAGCAGCAAAGCGGGAGGTCTGAGGAACAATGAGCAGTTCTTC.

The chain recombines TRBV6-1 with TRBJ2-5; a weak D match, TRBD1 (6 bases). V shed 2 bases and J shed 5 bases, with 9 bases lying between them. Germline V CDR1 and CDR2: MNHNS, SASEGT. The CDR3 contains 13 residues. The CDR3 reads CASSETGFETQYF. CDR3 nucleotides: TGTGCCAGCAGTGAAACAGGGTTTGAGACCCAGTACTTC.

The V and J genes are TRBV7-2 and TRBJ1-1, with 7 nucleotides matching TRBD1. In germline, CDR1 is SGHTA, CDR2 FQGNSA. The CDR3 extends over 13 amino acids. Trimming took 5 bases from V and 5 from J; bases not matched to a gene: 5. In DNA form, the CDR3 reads TGTGCCAGCAGCGCTCCAGGGGGAACTGAAGCTTTCTTT. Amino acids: CASSAPGGTEAFF.

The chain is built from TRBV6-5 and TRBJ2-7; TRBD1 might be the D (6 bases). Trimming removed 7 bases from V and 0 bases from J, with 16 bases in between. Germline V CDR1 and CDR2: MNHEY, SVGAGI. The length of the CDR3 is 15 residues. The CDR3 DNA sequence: TGTGCCAGCACCCCGTCCAGGGGCGACTCCTACGAGCAGTACTTC. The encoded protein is CASTPSRGDSYEQYF.

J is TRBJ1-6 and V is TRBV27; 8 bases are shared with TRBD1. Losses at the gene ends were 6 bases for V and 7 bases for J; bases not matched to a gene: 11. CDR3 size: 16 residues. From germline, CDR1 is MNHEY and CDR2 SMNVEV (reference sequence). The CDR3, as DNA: TGTGCCAGCAGAGTCCAGGGGGCAGGGGGGAATTCACCCCTCCACTTT. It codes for CASRVQGAGGNSPLHF.

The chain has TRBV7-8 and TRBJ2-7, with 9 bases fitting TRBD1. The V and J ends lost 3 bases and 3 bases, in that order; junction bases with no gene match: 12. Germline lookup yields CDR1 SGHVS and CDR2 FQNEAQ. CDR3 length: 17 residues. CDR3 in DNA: TGTGCCAGCAGCTTCGCACTCACAGGGGGCACCTACTACGAGCAGTACTTC. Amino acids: CASSFALTGGTYYEQYF.

This chain's CDR3 is CATTTGTGFTGELFF. In DNA form, the CDR3 reads TGTGCCACCACGACCGGGACAGGCTTCACCGGGGAGCTGTTTTTT. V gene TRBV5-6 combines with J gene TRBJ2-2; 8 positions match TRBD1. The germline gives CDR1 SGHDT, CDR2 YYEEEE. V shed 9 bases, J shed 4 bases, and the junction held 11 bases outside the gene matches. This CDR3 has 15 amino acids.

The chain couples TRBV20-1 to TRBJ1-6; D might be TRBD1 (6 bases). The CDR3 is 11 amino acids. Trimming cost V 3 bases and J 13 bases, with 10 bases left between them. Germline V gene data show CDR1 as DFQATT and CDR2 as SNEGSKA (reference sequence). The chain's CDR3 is CSARQGLPLHF. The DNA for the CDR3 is TGCAGTGCTAGGCAGGGGCTTCCCCTCCACTTT.

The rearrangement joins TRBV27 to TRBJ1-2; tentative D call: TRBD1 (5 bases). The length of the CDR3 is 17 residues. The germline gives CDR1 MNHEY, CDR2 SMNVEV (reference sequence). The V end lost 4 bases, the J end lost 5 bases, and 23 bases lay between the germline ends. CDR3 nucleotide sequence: TGTGCCAGCAGTTCTTATTATGTCGGTCGGCCAGGGTATGGCTACACCTTC. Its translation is CASSSYYVGRPGYGYTF.

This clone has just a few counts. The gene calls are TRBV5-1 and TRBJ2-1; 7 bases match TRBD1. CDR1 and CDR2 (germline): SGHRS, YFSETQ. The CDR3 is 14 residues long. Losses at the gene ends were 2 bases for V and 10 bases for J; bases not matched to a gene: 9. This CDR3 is CASSLGGGFGEQFF. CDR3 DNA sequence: TGCGCCAGCAGCTTAGGGGGCGGTTTCGGAGAGCAGTTCTTC.

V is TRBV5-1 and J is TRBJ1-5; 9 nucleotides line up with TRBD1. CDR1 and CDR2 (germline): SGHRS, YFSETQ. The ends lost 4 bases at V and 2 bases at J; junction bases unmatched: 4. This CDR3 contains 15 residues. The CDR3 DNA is TGCGCCAGCAGCAAGACAGGGGGTGGCAATCAGCCCCAGCATTTT. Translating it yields CASSKTGGGNQPQHF.

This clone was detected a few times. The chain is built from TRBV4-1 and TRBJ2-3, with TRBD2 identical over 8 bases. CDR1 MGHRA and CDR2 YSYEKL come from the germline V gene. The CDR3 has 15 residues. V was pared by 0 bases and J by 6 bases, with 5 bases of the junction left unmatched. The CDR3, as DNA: TGCGCCAGCAGCCAAGACGGGACTAGTTTCGATACGCAGTATTTT. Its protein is CASSQDGTSFDTQYF.

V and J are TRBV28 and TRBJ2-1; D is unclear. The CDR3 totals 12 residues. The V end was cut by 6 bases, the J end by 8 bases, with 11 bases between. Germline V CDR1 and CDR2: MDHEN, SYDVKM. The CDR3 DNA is TGTGCCAGCAGGGGCCGGCCCTATGAGCAGTTCTTC. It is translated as CASRGRPYEQFF.

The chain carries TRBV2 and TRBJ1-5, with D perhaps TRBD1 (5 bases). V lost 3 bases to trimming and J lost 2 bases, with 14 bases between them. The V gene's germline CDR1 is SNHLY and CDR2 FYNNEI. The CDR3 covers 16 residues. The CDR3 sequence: CASSEGQGGRNQPQHF. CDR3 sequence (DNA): TGTGCCAGCAGTGAGGGGCAGGGTGGCCGCAATCAGCCCCAGCATTTT.